Detailed here is one T cell receptor beta chain. The CDR3 loop spans 13 amino acids. From germline, CDR1 is DFQATT and CDR2 SNEGSKA (reference sequence). The V gene lost 3 bases and the J gene lost 4 bases, with 13 bases spanning the gap. The data derive from a study of blood T cell repertoires in COVID-19. Study-wide context: The samples span acute and convalescent COVID-19 from the United States, Italy and Spain. T cells, B-cell-depleted T cells, or PBMCs provided the cDNA or gDNA that served as material.

The Seattle site enrolled patients during active infection and followed them longitudinally. Authors' analysis steps: Scientists estimated how many nucleated cells there were by amplifying reference gene primers. Method: immunoSEQ multiplex PCR; TCRdb's copy keeps in-frame clones and lacks some. D and trimming were read from the DNA, whereas the V and J calls and clone size are those reported in that table. The data show around 250,000 clones, with approximately 88% seen just once and roughly 10% held by the top ten. The material sequenced was peripheral blood. This TCR derives from a woman between 65 and 79 years old with COVID-19, enrolled during active disease. The V call is TRBV20-1, the J call TRBJ2-7, with D perhaps matching TRBD2 (6 bases). The chain's CDR3 is CSASKRRDYEQYF. The CDR3 nucleotides read TGCAGTGCTAGTAAGCGGAGGGATTACGAGCAGTACTTC.